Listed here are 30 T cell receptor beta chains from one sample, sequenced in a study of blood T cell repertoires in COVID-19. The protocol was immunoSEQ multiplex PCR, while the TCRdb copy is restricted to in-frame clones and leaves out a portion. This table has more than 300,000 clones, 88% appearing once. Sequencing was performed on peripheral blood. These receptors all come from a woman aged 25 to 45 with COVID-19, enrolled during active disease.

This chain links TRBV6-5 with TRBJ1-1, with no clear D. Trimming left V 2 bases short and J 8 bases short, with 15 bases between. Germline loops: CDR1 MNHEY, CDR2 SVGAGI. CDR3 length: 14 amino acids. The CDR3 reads CASSYDINKREAFF. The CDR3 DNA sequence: TGTGCCAGCAGTTACGACATCAATAAAAGGGAAGCTTTCTTT.

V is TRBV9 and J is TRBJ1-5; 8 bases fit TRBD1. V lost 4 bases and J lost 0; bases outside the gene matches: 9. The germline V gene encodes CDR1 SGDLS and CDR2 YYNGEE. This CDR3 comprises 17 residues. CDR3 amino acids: CASSPKTGEHSNQPQHF. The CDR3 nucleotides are TGTGCCAGCAGCCCGAAGACAGGGGAACATAGCAATCAGCCCCAGCATTTT.

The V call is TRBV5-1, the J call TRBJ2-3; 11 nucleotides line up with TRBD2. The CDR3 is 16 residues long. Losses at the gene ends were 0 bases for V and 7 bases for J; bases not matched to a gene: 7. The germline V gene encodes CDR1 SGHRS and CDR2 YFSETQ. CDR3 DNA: TGCGCCAGCAGCTTGGTTTTTAGCGGGGGGGCATATACGCAGTATTTT. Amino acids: CASSLVFSGGAYTQYF.

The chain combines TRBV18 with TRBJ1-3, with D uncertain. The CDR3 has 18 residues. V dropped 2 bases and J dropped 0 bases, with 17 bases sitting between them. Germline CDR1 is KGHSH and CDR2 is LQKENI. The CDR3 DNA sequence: TGTGCCAGCTCACCATGGAACCCCGGGAGAACCTCTGGAAACACCATATATTTT. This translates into CASSPWNPGRTSGNTIYF.

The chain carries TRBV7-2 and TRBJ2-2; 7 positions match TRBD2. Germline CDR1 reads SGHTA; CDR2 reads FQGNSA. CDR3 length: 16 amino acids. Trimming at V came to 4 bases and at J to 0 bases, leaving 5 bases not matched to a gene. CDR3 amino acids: CASSWGGSTNTGELFF. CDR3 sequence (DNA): TGTGCCAGCAGCTGGGGGGGGTCCACGAACACCGGGGAGCTGTTTTTT. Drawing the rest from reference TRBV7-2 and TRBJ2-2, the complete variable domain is GAGVSQSPSNKVTEKGKDVELRCDPISGHTALYWYRQSLGQGLEFLIYFQGNSAPDKSGLPSDRFSAERTGGSVSTLTIQRTQQEDSAVYLCASSWGGSTNTGELFFGEGSRLTVL.

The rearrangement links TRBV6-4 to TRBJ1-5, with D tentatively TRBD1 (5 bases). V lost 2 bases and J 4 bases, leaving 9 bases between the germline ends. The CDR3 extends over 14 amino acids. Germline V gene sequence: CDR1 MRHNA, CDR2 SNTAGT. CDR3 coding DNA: TGTGCCAGCAGTGACCCGGGGGGGAATCAGCCCCAGCATTTT. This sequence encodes CASSDPGGNQPQHF.

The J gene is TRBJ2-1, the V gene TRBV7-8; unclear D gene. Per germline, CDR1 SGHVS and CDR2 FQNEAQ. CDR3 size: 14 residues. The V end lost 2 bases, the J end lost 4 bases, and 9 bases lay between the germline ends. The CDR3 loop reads CASSLLSSYNEQFF. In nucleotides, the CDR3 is TGTGCCAGCAGCTTACTGTCGAGTTACAATGAGCAGTTCTTC. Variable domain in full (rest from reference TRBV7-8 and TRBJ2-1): GAGVSQSPRYKVAKRGQDVALRCDPISGHVSLFWYQQALGQGPEFLTYFQNEAQLDKSGLPSDRFFAERPEGSVSTLKIQRTQQEDSAVYLCASSLLSSYNEQFFGPGTRLTVL.

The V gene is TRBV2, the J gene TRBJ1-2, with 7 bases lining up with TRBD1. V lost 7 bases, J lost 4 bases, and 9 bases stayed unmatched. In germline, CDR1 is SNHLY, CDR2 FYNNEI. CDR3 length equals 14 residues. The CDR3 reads CASNSGTDFYGYTF. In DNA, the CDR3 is TGTGCCAGCAATTCCGGGACAGACTTCTATGGCTACACCTTC.

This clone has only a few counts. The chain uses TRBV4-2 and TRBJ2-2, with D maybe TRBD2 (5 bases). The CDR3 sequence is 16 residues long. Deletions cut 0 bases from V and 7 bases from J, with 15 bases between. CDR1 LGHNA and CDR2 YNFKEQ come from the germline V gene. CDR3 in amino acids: CASSQDPDLRNGELFF. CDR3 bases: TGTGCCAGCAGCCAAGATCCGGACTTGCGCAACGGGGAGCTGTTTTTT.

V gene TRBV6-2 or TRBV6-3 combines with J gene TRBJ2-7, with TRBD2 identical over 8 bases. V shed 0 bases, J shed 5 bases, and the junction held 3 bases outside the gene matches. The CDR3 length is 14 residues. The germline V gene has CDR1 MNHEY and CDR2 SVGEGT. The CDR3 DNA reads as TGTGCCAGCAGTTACTCCGGGGGGGCGAACGAGCAGTACTTC. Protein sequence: CASSYSGGANEQYF.

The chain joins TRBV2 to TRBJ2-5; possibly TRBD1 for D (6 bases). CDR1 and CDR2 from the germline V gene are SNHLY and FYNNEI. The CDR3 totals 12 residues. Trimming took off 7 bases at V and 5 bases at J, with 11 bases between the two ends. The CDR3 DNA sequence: TGTGCCAGCAACAGGGAAGGCGAGACCCAGTACTTC. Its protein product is CASNREGETQYF.

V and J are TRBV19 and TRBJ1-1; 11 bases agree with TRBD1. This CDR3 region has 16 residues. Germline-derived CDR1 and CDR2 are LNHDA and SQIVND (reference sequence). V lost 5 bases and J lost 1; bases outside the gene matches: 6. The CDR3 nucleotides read TGTGCCAGTAGTTCCCGCGGACAGGGGGCGAACACTGAAGCTTTCTTT. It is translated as CASSSRGQGANTEAFF.

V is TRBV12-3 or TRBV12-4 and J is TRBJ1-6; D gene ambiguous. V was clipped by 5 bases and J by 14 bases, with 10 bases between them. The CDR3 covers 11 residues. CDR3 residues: CASSLGSTLHF. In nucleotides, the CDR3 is TGTGCCAGCAGTCTCGGGTCCACCCTCCACTTT.

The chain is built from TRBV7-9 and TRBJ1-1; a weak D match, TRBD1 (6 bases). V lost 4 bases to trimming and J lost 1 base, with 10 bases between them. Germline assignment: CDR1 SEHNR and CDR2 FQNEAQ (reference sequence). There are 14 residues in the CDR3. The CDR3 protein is CASSSGTPNTEAFF. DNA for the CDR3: TGTGCCAGCAGCTCGGGGACACCGAACACTGAAGCTTTCTTT.

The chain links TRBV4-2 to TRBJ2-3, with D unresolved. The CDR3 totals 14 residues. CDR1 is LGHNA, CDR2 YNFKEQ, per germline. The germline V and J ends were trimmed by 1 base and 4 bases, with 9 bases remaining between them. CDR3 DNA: TGTGCCAGCAGCCAAGTGGCGGTGTCAGATACGCAGTATTTT. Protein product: CASSQVAVSDTQYF.

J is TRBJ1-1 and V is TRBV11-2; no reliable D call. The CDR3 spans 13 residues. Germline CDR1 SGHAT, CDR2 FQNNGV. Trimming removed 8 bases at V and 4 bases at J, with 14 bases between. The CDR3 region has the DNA TGTGCCAGCGCGAAGAGGGAAGTCACTGAAGCTTTCTTT. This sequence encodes CASAKREVTEAFF.

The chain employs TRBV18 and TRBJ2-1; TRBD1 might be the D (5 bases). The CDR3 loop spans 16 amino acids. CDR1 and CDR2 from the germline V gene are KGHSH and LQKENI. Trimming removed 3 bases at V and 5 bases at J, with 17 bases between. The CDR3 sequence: CASSPRQRIGDNEQFF. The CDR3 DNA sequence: TGTGCCAGCTCACCGCGACAGCGAATTGGGGACAATGAGCAGTTCTTC.

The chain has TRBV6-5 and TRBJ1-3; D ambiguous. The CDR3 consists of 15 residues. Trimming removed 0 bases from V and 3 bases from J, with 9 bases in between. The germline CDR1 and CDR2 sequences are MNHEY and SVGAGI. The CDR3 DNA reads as TGTGCCAGCAGTTACTCTGAGCTAGGTGGAAACACCATATATTTT. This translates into CASSYSELGGNTIYF.

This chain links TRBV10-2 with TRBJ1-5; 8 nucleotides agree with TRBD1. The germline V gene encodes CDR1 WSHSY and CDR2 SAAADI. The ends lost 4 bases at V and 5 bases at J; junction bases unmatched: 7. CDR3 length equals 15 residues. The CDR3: CASSGTGIGYQPQHF. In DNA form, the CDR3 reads TGCGCCAGCAGTGGGACAGGGATTGGCTATCAGCCCCAGCATTTT.

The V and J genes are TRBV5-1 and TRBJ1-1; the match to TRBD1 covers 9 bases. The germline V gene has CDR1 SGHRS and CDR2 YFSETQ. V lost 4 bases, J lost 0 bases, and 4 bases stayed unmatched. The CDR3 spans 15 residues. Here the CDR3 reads CASSATGGMNTEAFF. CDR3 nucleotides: TGCGCCAGCAGCGCTACAGGGGGCATGAACACTGAAGCTTTCTTT.

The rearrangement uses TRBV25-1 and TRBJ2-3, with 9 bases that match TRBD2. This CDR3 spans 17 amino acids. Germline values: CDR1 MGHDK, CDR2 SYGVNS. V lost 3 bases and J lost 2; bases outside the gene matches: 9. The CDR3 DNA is TGTGCCAGCAGTGAGAAGCGGGGGGCCTCCAACACAGATACGCAGTATTTT. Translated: CASSEKRGASNTDTQYF.

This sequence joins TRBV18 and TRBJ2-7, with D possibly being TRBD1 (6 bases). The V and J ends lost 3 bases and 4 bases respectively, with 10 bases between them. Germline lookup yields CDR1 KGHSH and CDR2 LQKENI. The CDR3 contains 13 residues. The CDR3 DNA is TGTGCCAGCTCACCTTCAGGACAGTACGAGCAGTACTTC. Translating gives CASSPSGQYEQYF.

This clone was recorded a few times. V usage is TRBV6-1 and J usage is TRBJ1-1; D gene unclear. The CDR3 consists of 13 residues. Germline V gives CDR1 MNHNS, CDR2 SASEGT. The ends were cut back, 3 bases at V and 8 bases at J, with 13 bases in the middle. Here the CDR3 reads CASSELGRREAFF. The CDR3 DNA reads TGTGCCAGCAGTGAGTTGGGTAGGCGGGAAGCTTTCTTT.

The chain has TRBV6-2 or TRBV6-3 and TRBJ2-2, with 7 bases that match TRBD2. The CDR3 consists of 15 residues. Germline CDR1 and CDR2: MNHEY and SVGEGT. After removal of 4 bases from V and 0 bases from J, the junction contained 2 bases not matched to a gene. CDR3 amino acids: CASSFSGANTGELFF. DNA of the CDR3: TGTGCCAGCAGTTTCAGCGGGGCGAACACCGGGGAGCTGTTTTTT.

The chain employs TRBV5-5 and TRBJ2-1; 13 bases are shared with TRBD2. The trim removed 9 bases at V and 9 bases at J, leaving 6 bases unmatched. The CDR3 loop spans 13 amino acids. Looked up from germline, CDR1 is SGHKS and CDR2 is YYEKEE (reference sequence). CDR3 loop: CATGLAGEGEQFF. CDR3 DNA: TGTGCCACCGGACTAGCGGGGGAGGGTGAGCAGTTCTTC. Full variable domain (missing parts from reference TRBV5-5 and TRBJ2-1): DAGVTQSPTHLIKTRGQQVTLRCSPISGHKSVSWYQQVLGQGPQFIFQYYEKEERGRGNFPDRFSARQFPNYSSELNVNALLLGDSALYLCATGLAGEGEQFFGPGTRLTVL.

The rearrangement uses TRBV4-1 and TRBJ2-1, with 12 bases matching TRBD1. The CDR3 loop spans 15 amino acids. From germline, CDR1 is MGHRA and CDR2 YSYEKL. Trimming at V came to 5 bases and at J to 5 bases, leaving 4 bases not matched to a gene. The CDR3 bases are TGCGCCAGCAGCAGAGGGACAGGGGGCCACAATGAGCAGTTCTTC. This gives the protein CASSRGTGGHNEQFF.

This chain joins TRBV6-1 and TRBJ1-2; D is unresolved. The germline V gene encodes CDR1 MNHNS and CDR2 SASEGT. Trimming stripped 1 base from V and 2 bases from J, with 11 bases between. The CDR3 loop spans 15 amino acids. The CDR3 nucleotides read TGTGCCAGCAGTGAAGGTCCGGGGAGGAACTATGGCTACACCTTC. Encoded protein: CASSEGPGRNYGYTF.

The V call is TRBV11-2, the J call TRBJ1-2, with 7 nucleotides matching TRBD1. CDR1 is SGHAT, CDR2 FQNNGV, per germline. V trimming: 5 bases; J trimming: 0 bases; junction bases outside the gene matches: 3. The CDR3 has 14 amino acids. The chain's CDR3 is CASSRQGSNYGYTF. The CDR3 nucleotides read TGTGCCAGCAGCCGACAGGGTTCTAACTATGGCTACACCTTC.

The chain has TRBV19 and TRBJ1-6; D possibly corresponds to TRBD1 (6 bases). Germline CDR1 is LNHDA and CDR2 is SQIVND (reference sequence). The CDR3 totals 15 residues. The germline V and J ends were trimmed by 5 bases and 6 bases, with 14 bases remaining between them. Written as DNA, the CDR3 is TGTGCCAGTAGTGTGTCAAGGGGGTCTAATTCACCCCTCCACTTT. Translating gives CASSVSRGSNSPLHF.

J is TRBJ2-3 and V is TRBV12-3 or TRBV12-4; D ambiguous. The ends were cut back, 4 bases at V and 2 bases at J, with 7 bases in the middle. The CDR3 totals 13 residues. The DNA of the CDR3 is TGTGCCAGCAGTTCCCCCTCCACAGATACGCAGTATTTT. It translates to CASSSPSTDTQYF.